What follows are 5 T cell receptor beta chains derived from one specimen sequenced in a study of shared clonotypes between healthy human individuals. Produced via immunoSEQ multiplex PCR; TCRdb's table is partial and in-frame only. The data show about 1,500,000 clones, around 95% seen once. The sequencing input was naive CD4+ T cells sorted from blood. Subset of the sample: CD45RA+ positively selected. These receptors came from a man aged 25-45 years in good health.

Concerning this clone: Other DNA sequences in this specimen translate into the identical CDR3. This CDR3 reads CASSLAGGNTEAFF. DNA of the CDR3: TGTGCCAGCAGCTTAGCTGGCGGGAACACTGAAGCTTTCTTT. V gene TRBV7-2 combines with J gene TRBJ1-1; D not certain. V gave up 0 bases and J gave up 1 base, with 6 bases separating them. Germline CDR1 is SGHTA and CDR2 is FQGNSA. This CDR3 is built from 14 residues.

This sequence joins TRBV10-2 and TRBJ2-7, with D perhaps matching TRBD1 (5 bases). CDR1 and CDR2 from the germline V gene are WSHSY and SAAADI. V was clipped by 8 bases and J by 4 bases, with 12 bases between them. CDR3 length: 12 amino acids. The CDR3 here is CASGKGAYEQYF. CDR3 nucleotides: TGCGCCAGCGGGAAAGGGGCATACGAGCAGTACTTC.

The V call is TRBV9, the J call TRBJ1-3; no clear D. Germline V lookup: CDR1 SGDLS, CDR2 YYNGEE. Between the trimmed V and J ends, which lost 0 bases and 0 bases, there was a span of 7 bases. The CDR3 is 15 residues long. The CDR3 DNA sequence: TGTGCCAGCAGCGTAGCAGCAATCTCTGGAAACACCATATATTTT. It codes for CASSVAAISGNTIYF. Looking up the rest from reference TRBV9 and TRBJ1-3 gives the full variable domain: DSGVTQTPKHLITATGQRVTLRCSPRSGDLSVYWYQQSLDQGLQFLIQYYNGEERAKGNILERFSAQQFPDLHSELNLSSLELGDSALYFCASSVAAISGNTIYFGEGSWLTVV.

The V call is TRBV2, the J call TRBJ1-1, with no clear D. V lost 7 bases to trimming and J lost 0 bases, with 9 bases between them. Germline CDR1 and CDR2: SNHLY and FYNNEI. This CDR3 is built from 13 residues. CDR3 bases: TGTGCCAGCAATGAGGCCATGAACACTGAAGCTTTCTTT. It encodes CASNEAMNTEAFF.

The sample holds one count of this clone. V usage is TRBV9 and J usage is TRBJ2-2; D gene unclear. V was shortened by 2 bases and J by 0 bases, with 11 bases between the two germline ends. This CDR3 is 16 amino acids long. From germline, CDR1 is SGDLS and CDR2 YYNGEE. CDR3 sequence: CASSVFHLANTGELFF. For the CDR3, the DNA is TGTGCCAGCAGCGTCTTCCACTTGGCGAACACCGGGGAGCTGTTTTTT.